What follows are 30 T cell receptor beta chains derived from one specimen sequenced in a study of liver allograft versus peripheral blood T cells. Overall study context: Repertoires of T cell receptors in transplanted livers were compared with recipients' peripheral blood repertoires.

TCRdb re-analysed the reads in MiXCR, keeping a single row per CDR3 protein. The table includes 8,600 or so distinct CDR3 sequences, around 19% detected once. All receptors come from a human patient who had a liver transplant. Some T cells may have come from the graft donor.

In its sample, this clonotype ranks as medium-sized. The V call is TRBV7-2, the J call TRBJ2-2; possibly TRBD2 for D (7 bases). V was pared by 1 base and J by 4 bases, with 16 bases between. Germline loops: CDR1 SGHTA, CDR2 FQGNSA. This CDR3 has 17 residues. CDR3 DNA sequence: TGTGCCAGCAGCTTAGGAGGGGGGGGAGTAACCACCGGGGAGCTGTTTTTT. It specifies CASSLGGGGVTTGELFF.

This clonotype was recorded many times. This sequence joins TRBV9 and TRBJ1-1; a possible D gene is TRBD1 (5 bases). The V and J ends lost 2 bases and 5 bases respectively, with 16 bases between them. The length of the CDR3 is 15 residues. The germline V gene has CDR1 SGDLS and CDR2 YYNGEE. CDR3 DNA sequence: TGTGCCAGCAGCGTTACGACAGTCCTGGGAACTGAAGCTTTCTTT. Its translation: CASSVTTVLGTEAFF. Full variable domain (outside the CDR3, taken from reference TRBV9 and TRBJ1-1): DSGVTQTPKHLITATGQRVTLRCSPRSGDLSVYWYQQSLDQGLQFLIQYYNGEERAKGNILERFSAQQFPDLHSELNLSSLELGDSALYFCASSVTTVLGTEAFFGQGTRLTVV.

The chain carries TRBV19 and TRBJ2-7; perhaps TRBD2 as D (6 bases). The CDR3 length is 13 residues. Trimming stripped 5 bases from V and 3 bases from J, with 11 bases between. Germline V gene lookup returns CDR1 LNHDA and CDR2 SQIVND (reference sequence). The CDR3 reads CASSGGLIYEQYF. CDR3 sequence (DNA): TGTGCCAGTAGTGGGGGACTGATCTACGAGCAGTACTTC. Looking up the rest from reference TRBV19 and TRBJ2-7 gives the full variable domain: DGGITQSPKYLFRKEGQNVTLSCEQNLNHDAMYWYRQDPGQGLRLIYYSQIVNDFQKGDIAEGYSVSREKKESFPLTVTSAQKNPTAFYLCASSGGLIYEQYFGPGTRLTVT.

This clonotype was found many times. The V call is TRBV5-6, the J call TRBJ2-2; tentative D call: TRBD1 (6 bases). This CDR3 comprises 16 residues. Germline lookup yields CDR1 SGHDT and CDR2 YYEEEE. V was trimmed by 0 bases and J by 2 bases, leaving 11 bases between them. This CDR3 reads CASSLGWGPNTGELFF. DNA for the CDR3: TGTGCCAGCAGCTTGGGTTGGGGGCCAAACACCGGGGAGCTGTTTTTT.

This chain's CDR3 is CAISDLTGSSYEQYF. CDR3 DNA sequence: TGTGCCATCAGTGATTTGACAGGGAGTTCCTACGAGCAGTACTTC. The rearrangement uses TRBV10-3 and TRBJ2-7, with 7 bases identical to TRBD1. CDR3 length equals 15 residues. Germline trimming cut 3 bases from V and 1 base from J; bases unmatched to any gene: 6. CDR1 and CDR2 (germline): ENHRY, SYGVKD.

The chain uses TRBV10-3 and TRBJ1-1; weak D call: TRBD1 (6 bases). CDR3 length: 14 amino acids. V lost 4 bases to trimming and J lost 7 bases, with 16 bases between them. Per the germline V gene, CDR1 is ENHRY and CDR2 is SYGVKD. The CDR3, as DNA: TGTGCCATCAGTGGGAGTGGGGGGGCTAATGAAGCTTTCTTT. Its translation: CAISGSGGANEAFF.

This clonotype was seen only a few times. The rearrangement uses TRBV27 and TRBJ2-7, with D hard to call. The V end was cut by 2 bases, the J end by 6 bases, with 5 bases between. CDR3 length equals 11 residues. Per the germline V gene, CDR1 is MNHEY and CDR2 is SMNVEV (reference sequence). The chain's CDR3 is CASSLGPEQYF. As DNA, the CDR3 is TGTGCCAGCAGTTTAGGGCCCGAGCAGTACTTC.

The sample holds one count of this clonotype. V is TRBV19 and J is TRBJ1-2, with D hard to call. The germline V gene has CDR1 LNHDA and CDR2 SQIVND (reference sequence). V lost 9 bases and J lost 4, with 18 bases in between. The CDR3 consists of 14 residues. The DNA for the CDR3 is TGTGCCAGCCAAGGCAGGCCCCTAGGCTATGGCTACACCTTC. It specifies CASQGRPLGYGYTF.

In its sample, this clonotype was seen a few times. The chain employs TRBV6-6 and TRBJ2-7; a possible D gene is TRBD1 (6 bases). Germline V gives CDR1 MNHNY, CDR2 SVGAGI (reference sequence). The CDR3 totals 14 residues. V was clipped by 6 bases and J by 3 bases, with 15 bases between them. As DNA, the CDR3 is TGTGCCAGCAGCCCACCGGGACACCTCTACGAGCAGTACTTC. This sequence encodes CASSPPGHLYEQYF.

The chain carries TRBV20-1 and TRBJ1-2; weak D call: TRBD1 (6 bases). The CDR3 consists of 13 residues. Germline CDR1 and CDR2: DFQATT and SNEGSKA (reference sequence). Trimming left V 6 bases short and J 4 bases short, with 15 bases between. The CDR3, as DNA: TGCAGTGCGGAACACAGGGATGGCTATGGCTACACCTTC. Amino acids: CSAEHRDGYGYTF.

By share, this clonotype ranks as medium-sized. The V gene is TRBV14, the J gene TRBJ1-2; D gene unclear. Germline values: CDR1 SGHDN, CDR2 FVKESK. The CDR3 extends over 13 amino acids. Trimming took off 4 bases at V and 8 bases at J, with 14 bases between the two ends. In DNA form, the CDR3 reads TGTGCCAGCAGCCCGAGGTCGGGGTTCGGCTACACCTTC. Translated: CASSPRSGFGYTF.

This clonotype came up once. A single base separates this from a much larger clone, so it may be a read error. The gene calls are TRBV7-2 and TRBJ1-4; D remains ambiguous. The CDR3 has 15 amino acids. Deletions cut 1 base from V and 0 bases from J, with 6 bases between. The V gene's germline CDR1 is SGHTA and CDR2 FQGNSA. CDR3 nucleotides: TGTGCCAGCAGCTTAGTGGGAGCAACTAATGAAAAACTGTTTTTT. Translating it yields CASSLVGATNEKLFF.

The CDR3 sequence: CASSLRRTSYEQYF. CDR3 in DNA: TGTGCCAGCAGTTTAAGGCGTACCTCCTACGAGCAGTACTTC. The V gene is TRBV12-3 or TRBV12-4, the J gene TRBJ2-7; no firm D call. The CDR3 sequence is 14 residues long. V was cut by 2 bases and J by 0 bases, with 8 bases left in between.

This clonotype came up a few times. This chain connects TRBV9 to TRBJ1-1, with 9 bases identical to TRBD1. CDR1 SGDLS and CDR2 YYNGEE come from the germline V gene. The CDR3 is 15 amino acids. V shed 5 bases, J shed 0 bases, and the junction held 5 bases outside the gene matches. CDR3 DNA sequence: TGTGCCAGCAGTAGACAGGGGGGTGTGAACACTGAAGCTTTCTTT. Its translation: CASSRQGGVNTEAFF.

This clonotype is termed medium-sized. The chain has TRBV19 and TRBJ2-7; tentative D call: TRBD1 (5 bases). Trimming took 5 bases from V and 3 from J, leaving 11 bases between them. CDR3 length equals 13 residues. Germline assignment: CDR1 LNHDA and CDR2 SQIVND (reference sequence). The CDR3 DNA sequence: TGTGCCAGTAGTTTGGACATTTTCTACGAGCAGTACTTC. Translated, it gives CASSLDIFYEQYF.

This clonotype is medium-sized (0.01 to 0.1%) in the sample. The chain links TRBV6-2 or TRBV6-3 to TRBJ1-2; 10 bases align to TRBD1. This CDR3 has 16 residues. The V gene's germline CDR1 is MNHEY and CDR2 SVGEGT. The junction had 10 bases not matched to a gene; V was cut back by 4 bases and J by 5 bases. The CDR3 DNA sequence: TGTGCCAGCAGTTCTAATTTCGGGACAGGGGCTTATGGCTACACCTTC. Translated, it gives CASSSNFGTGAYGYTF.

V and J are TRBV6-7 and TRBJ1-5; 7 nucleotides align to TRBD1. TRBV6-7 is annotated as an ORF whose role is uncertain. This CDR3 has 13 amino acids. The J segment lost 6 bases and the V segment lost 7 bases, leaving 6 bases of the junction unmatched. The CDR3: CASNRTGGQPQHF. CDR3 coding DNA: TGTGCCAGCAACCGGACAGGTGGTCAGCCCCAGCATTTT.

The table lists this clonotype with a few counts. The chain employs TRBV25-1 and TRBJ1-2; 10 bases fit TRBD1. The CDR3 is 15 residues long. V lost 6 bases, J lost 1 base, and 5 bases stayed unmatched. The germline V gene encodes CDR1 MGHDK and CDR2 SYGVNS. For the CDR3, the DNA is TGTGCCAGCAGCACCGGGACAGGGGATAACTATGGCTACACCTTC. This sequence encodes CASSTGTGDNYGYTF.

This chain connects TRBV7-3 to TRBJ1-1, with unresolved D. Germline CDR1 SGHTA, CDR2 FQGTGA. The CDR3 contains 13 residues. V was clipped by 4 bases and J by 4 bases, with 10 bases between them. For the CDR3, the DNA is TGTGCCAGCAGCTCGAATGAGGGCACTGAAGCTTTCTTT. Encoded protein: CASSSNEGTEAFF.

The CDR3 DNA reads TGTGCCAGCACGGGGGGCGGCGCGAATGGCTACACCTTC. Translated, it gives CASTGGGANGYTF. The V gene is TRBV9, the J gene TRBJ1-2; D may be TRBD1 (6 bases). V was trimmed by 6 bases and J by 6 bases, leaving 15 bases between them. Germline CDR1 reads SGDLS; CDR2 reads YYNGEE. The CDR3 totals 13 residues.

This clonotype qualifies as medium-sized. This chain connects TRBV6-2 or TRBV6-3 to TRBJ1-1; no firm D call. The V end lost 6 bases, the J end lost 2 bases, and 10 bases lay between the germline ends. The germline gives CDR1 MNHEY, CDR2 SVGEGT. CDR3 length equals 13 residues. In DNA, the CDR3 is TGTGCCAGCAGCCTCCCGGGCAACACTGAAGCTTTCTTT. Residues: CASSLPGNTEAFF.

V and J are TRBV14 and TRBJ1-5, with D uncertain. Germline-derived CDR1 and CDR2 are SGHDN and FVKESK. CDR3 length: 13 residues. V lost 0 bases and J lost 7, with 7 bases in between. The CDR3 DNA reads as TGTGCCAGCAGCCAAGATGGGGAACAGCCCCAGCATTTT. Translation gives CASSQDGEQPQHF.

This sequence joins TRBV6-5 and TRBJ1-1; a weak D match, TRBD1 (5 bases). The CDR3 consists of 14 residues. The V end was cut by 2 bases, the J end by 4 bases, with 11 bases between. Germline CDR1 MNHEY, CDR2 SVGAGI. CDR3 sequence (DNA): TGTGCCAGCAGTTACGGGGCTAAGGGCACTGAAGCTTTCTTT. Translation: CASSYGAKGTEAFF.

In its sample, this clonotype ranks as medium-sized. This chain connects TRBV19 to TRBJ1-6, with TRBD1 as a possible D gene (6 bases). Deletions cut 6 bases from V and 3 bases from J, with 12 bases between. The V gene's germline CDR1 is LNHDA and CDR2 SQIVND (reference sequence). This CDR3 is 15 amino acids long. The CDR3 DNA sequence: TGTGCCAGTAGCGCGGGGGCAGGCTATAATTCACCCCTCCACTTT. Its translation: CASSAGAGYNSPLHF. The variable domain in full, completed from reference TRBV19 and TRBJ1-6, reads DGGITQSPKYLFRKEGQNVTLSCEQNLNHDAMYWYRQDPGQGLRLIYYSQIVNDFQKGDIAEGYSVSREKKESFPLTVTSAQKNPTAFYLCASSAGAGYNSPLHFGNGTRLTVT.

The rearrangement uses TRBV15 and TRBJ2-7, with TRBD1 as a possible D gene (5 bases). The V end was cut by 0 bases, the J end by 3 bases, with 9 bases between. Looked up from germline, CDR1 is LNHNV and CDR2 is YYDKDF (reference sequence). The length of the CDR3 is 14 residues. Written as DNA, the CDR3 is TGTGCCACCAGCAGAGAGGCCAGGGTCTACGAGCAGTACTTC. It codes for CATSREARVYEQYF.

This chain joins TRBV13 and TRBJ1-4, with unresolved D. The CDR3 extends over 14 amino acids. Germline V lookup: CDR1 PRHDT, CDR2 FYEKMQ (reference sequence). Trimming pared 0 bases from V and 0 bases from J, leaving 2 bases between. The CDR3 DNA is TGTGCCAGCAGCTTAGGCGCAACTAATGAAAAACTGTTTTTT. Amino acid sequence: CASSLGATNEKLFF.

The genes are TRBV20-1 and TRBJ1-1; D gene ambiguous. With 6 bases removed from V and 1 base from J, the gap between germline ends came to 12 bases. This CDR3 contains 13 residues. Germline V gene sequence: CDR1 DFQATT, CDR2 SNEGSKA (reference sequence). The CDR3 reads CSAEDPGNTEAFF. The CDR3 region has the DNA TGCAGTGCCGAGGACCCGGGGAACACTGAAGCTTTCTTT.

This clonotype was recorded at least ten times. The chain employs TRBV12-3 or TRBV12-4 and TRBJ1-1; D is undetermined. The CDR3 covers 13 residues. Trimming removed 6 bases at V and 3 bases at J, with 11 bases between. CDR3 in DNA: TGTGCCAGCAGAGTTTACAAGTACACTGAAGCTTTCTTT. Its translation: CASRVYKYTEAFF.

The CDR3: CASSLRHSSGNTIYF. The CDR3 DNA reads as TGCGCCAGCAGCCTCCGACATTCCTCTGGAAACACCATATATTTT. The gene calls are TRBV4-1 and TRBJ1-3; D remains ambiguous. CDR3 length: 15 residues. From germline, CDR1 is MGHRA and CDR2 YSYEKL. V shed 4 bases and J shed 0 bases, with 10 bases lying between them.

This clonotype has more than one count but fewer than ten. The rearrangement links TRBV20-1 to TRBJ2-1; TRBD2 aligns across 9 bases. This CDR3 comprises 15 residues. Germline trimming cut 4 bases from V and 8 bases from J; bases unmatched to any gene: 12. Per germline, CDR1 DFQATT and CDR2 SNEGSKA (reference sequence). CDR3 sequence: CSATSRAGGPDEQFF. The CDR3 DNA reads as TGCAGTGCTACCAGCAGGGCGGGGGGGCCCGATGAGCAGTTCTTC.